The 20 T cell receptor beta chains below come from one sample, sequenced in a study of neurological immune-mediated disorders. TCRdb re-analysed the 5' RACE reads in MiXCR, keeping a single row per CDR3 protein. The sample records approximately 36,000 distinct CDR3 sequences, about 14% being singletons. Sequenced sample: PBMCs. The receptors stem from a woman between 45 and 65 years old with HTLV-1-associated myelopathy (HAM/TSP).

This clonotype showed up many times. This chain uses TRBV5-1 with TRBJ2-7; D remains unclear. V was cut by 4 bases and J by 3 bases, with 5 bases left in between. Germline CDR1 and CDR2: SGHRS and YFSETQ. The CDR3 runs to 11 residues. The CDR3 here is CASSDNYEQYF. The CDR3 DNA follows: TGCGCCAGCAGCGACAACTACGAGCAGTACTTC.

This clonotype was counted ten times or more. The rearrangement links TRBV10-2 to TRBJ1-6; D is perhaps TRBD1 (5 bases). The CDR3 is 17 residues long. V was trimmed by 0 bases and J by 2 bases, leaving 11 bases between them. Per germline, CDR1 WSHSY and CDR2 SAAADI. CDR3 residues: CASSESYGATYNSPLHF. The CDR3 region has the DNA TGCGCCAGCAGTGAGTCGTACGGGGCCACCTATAATTCACCCCTCCACTTT.

This clonotype was recorded at least ten times. The rearrangement uses TRBV16 and TRBJ1-6, with D maybe TRBD1 (6 bases). V gave up 4 bases and J gave up 10 bases, with 17 bases separating them. The CDR3 extends over 15 amino acids. CDR1 and CDR2 (germline): KGHSY, FQNENV. The CDR3 nucleotides are TGTGCCAGCAGCCCCGCCGCAGGGGTTCGCTCACCCCTCCACTTT. Protein: CASSPAAGVRSPLHF.

In this sample, this clonotype turned up many times. The gene calls are TRBV9 and TRBJ2-7; 12 bases agree with TRBD1. The V gene end was trimmed by 0 bases and the J gene end by 7 bases; junction bases not matched to a gene: 11. This CDR3 comprises 17 residues. Germline values: CDR1 SGDLS, CDR2 YYNGEE. The CDR3 reads CASSVGPPGQGADEQYF. The CDR3 DNA sequence: TGTGCCAGCAGCGTAGGTCCCCCGGGACAGGGGGCAGATGAGCAGTACTTC.

In its sample, this clonotype was seen many times. The V call is TRBV7-2, the J call TRBJ1-4; a weak D match, TRBD1 (6 bases). The germline gives CDR1 SGHTA, CDR2 FQGNSA. The V end was cut by 5 bases, the J end by 7 bases, with 20 bases between. The CDR3 length is 16 residues. CDR3 residues: CASSPGDLRDTEKLFF. The DNA of the CDR3 is TGTGCCAGCAGCCCCGGGGACCTCCGGGACACTGAAAAACTGTTTTTT.

This clonotype was observed at least ten times. This chain uses TRBV27 with TRBJ1-1, with D possibly being TRBD1 (5 bases). The CDR3 has 14 amino acids. V was cut by 2 bases and J by 1 base, with 8 bases left in between. CDR1 and CDR2 (germline): MNHEY, SMNVEV (reference sequence). In nucleotides, the CDR3 is TGTGCCAGCAGTTTAATCGGGGGGAACACTGAAGCTTTCTTT. Amino acids: CASSLIGGNTEAFF.

Concerning this clonotype: This sequence may be a read error, since a much larger clone differs from it by one base. The chain joins TRBV7-2 to TRBJ1-1; TRBD1 is a possible D gene (5 bases). Germline V CDR1 and CDR2: SGHTA, FQGNSA. Trimming left V 0 bases short and J 12 bases short, with 14 bases between. CDR3 length equals 13 residues. The CDR3 region has the DNA TGTGCCAGCAGCTTAGCAGGGAGTGGGGGGACTTTCTTT. It translates to CASSLAGSGGTFF.

Remarks on this clonotype: Given a much more abundant clone one base away, this may be a read error. V usage is TRBV7-2 and J usage is TRBJ2-7, with D perhaps TRBD1 (6 bases). This CDR3 contains 14 residues. Germline CDR1 is SGHTA and CDR2 is FQGNSA. CDR3 in amino acids: CANSFGQNSYEQYF. Written as DNA, the CDR3 is TGTGCCAACAGCTTCGGACAGAACTCCTACGAGCAGTACTTC.

This clonotype appeared many times. The chain combines TRBV7-2 with TRBJ1-1, with D unresolved. This CDR3 comprises 13 residues. CDR1 and CDR2 from the germline V gene are SGHTA and FQGNSA. V was cut by 1 base and J by 4 bases, with 7 bases left in between. CDR3 DNA sequence: TGTGCCAGCAGCTTAGACTCCGTCACTGAAGCTTTCTTT. As protein: CASSLDSVTEAFF. Using reference TRBV7-2 and TRBJ1-1 for the parts outside the CDR3, the full variable domain is GAGVSQSPSNKVTEKGKDVELRCDPISGHTALYWYRQSLGQGLEFLIYFQGNSAPDKSGLPSDRFSAERTGGSVSTLTIQRTQQEDSAVYLCASSLDSVTEAFFGQGTRLTVV.

The table lists this clonotype with many counts. The chain uses TRBV20-1 and TRBJ2-3; 11 nucleotides agree with TRBD2. The germline gives CDR1 DFQATT, CDR2 SNEGSKA (reference sequence). The CDR3 consists of 15 residues. V gave up 3 bases and J gave up 1 base; unmatched junction bases: 3. The CDR3 DNA reads as TGCAGTGCTAGGATGACTAGCGGGGGCACAGATACGCAGTATTTT. It encodes CSARMTSGGTDTQYF.

This clonotype was recorded at least ten times. The chain has TRBV12-3 or TRBV12-4 and TRBJ2-2; TRBD1 matches at 8 bases. This CDR3 has 15 residues. V lost 5 bases to trimming and J lost 1 base; unmatched junction nucleotides: 3. CDR3 region: CASSPDRGNTGELFF. The CDR3 nucleotides are TGTGCCAGCAGTCCCGACAGGGGGAACACCGGGGAGCTGTTTTTT.

This clonotype came up many times. The V gene is TRBV4-3, the J gene TRBJ1-1; TRBD1 matches 8 bases. Germline V gene lookup returns CDR1 LGHNA and CDR2 YSLEER. The CDR3 is made up of 17 amino acids. V gave up 0 bases and J gave up 0 bases; unmatched junction bases: 6. For the CDR3, the DNA is TGCGCCAGCAGCCAAGATTTCGGACAGGGATTGAACACTGAAGCTTTCTTT. Encoded protein: CASSQDFGQGLNTEAFF.

This clonotype appeared many times. The chain employs TRBV5-1 and TRBJ2-2; either TRBD1 or TRBD2 may fit D (6 bases each). The CDR3 loop spans 15 amino acids. Germline V gene lookup returns CDR1 SGHRS and CDR2 YFSETQ. The V end was cut by 0 bases, the J end by 7 bases, with 13 bases between. This CDR3 reads CASSLDTGAVGELFF. The CDR3, as DNA: TGCGCCAGCAGCTTGGATACGGGGGCAGTCGGGGAGCTGTTTTTT.

The sample holds many counts of this clonotype. This chain connects TRBV4-3 to TRBJ2-3; D call uncertain. Germline CDR1 and CDR2: LGHNA and YSLEER. V gave up 0 bases and J gave up 2 bases, with 6 bases separating them. The CDR3 has 14 amino acids. As DNA, the CDR3 is TGCGCCAGCAGCCAAGAGATCTTCACAGATACGCAGTATTTT. Its protein product is CASSQEIFTDTQYF.

This chain links TRBV12-3 or TRBV12-4 with TRBJ1-2; 7 nucleotides match TRBD1. The CDR3 loop spans 13 amino acids. V was clipped by 3 bases and J by 4 bases; unmatched bases: 2. CDR3 in amino acids: CASSFQGGYGYTF. CDR3 sequence (DNA): TGTGCCAGCAGTTTCCAGGGGGGCTATGGCTACACCTTC.

The chain uses TRBV30 and TRBJ2-1; a weak D match, TRBD2 (7 bases). CDR1 is GTSNPN and CDR2 is SVGIG in the germline V gene (reference sequence). This CDR3 spans 12 amino acids. V shed 8 bases and J shed 6 bases, with 14 bases lying between them. The CDR3 DNA is TGTGCCGGGGGGGGCGGGGGCAATGAGCAGTTCTTC. This translates into CAGGGGGNEQFF.

This clonotype was recorded many times. The V and J genes are TRBV28 and TRBJ1-6; a possible D gene is TRBD1 (6 bases). Trimming took 10 bases from V and 5 from J, leaving 12 bases between them. The CDR3 covers 13 residues. CDR1 MDHEN and CDR2 SYDVKM come from the germline V gene. CDR3 region: CATQQGNNSPLHF. CDR3 nucleotide sequence: TGTGCCACCCAACAGGGAAATAATTCACCCCTCCACTTT.

The table lists this clonotype with a count of one. The chain uses TRBV15 and TRBJ1-1; TRBD1 is a possible D gene (5 bases). The V gene's germline CDR1 is LNHNV and CDR2 YYDKDF (reference sequence). V lost 2 bases to trimming and J lost 3 bases, with 7 bases between them. CDR3 size: 13 residues. For the CDR3, the DNA is TGTGCCACCAGCAGAACCAGGGACACTGAAGCTTTCTTT. Translation gives CATSRTRDTEAFF. The full variable domain, with the rest looked up from reference TRBV15 and TRBJ1-1, is DAMVIQNPRYQVTQFGKPVTLSCSQTLNHNVMYWYQQKSSQAPKLLFHYYDKDFNNEADTPDNFQSRRPNTSFCFLDIRSPGLGDTAMYLCATSRTRDTEAFFGQGTRLTVV.

This clonotype was observed many times. The J gene is TRBJ2-1, the V gene TRBV5-1; tentatively, D is TRBD1 or TRBD2 (6 bases each). In germline, CDR1 is SGHRS, CDR2 YFSETQ. V dropped 3 bases and J dropped 2 bases, with 15 bases sitting between them. The CDR3 totals 16 residues. This CDR3 is CASSSQGGQPYNEQFF. The CDR3 DNA follows: TGCGCCAGCAGCTCACAGGGAGGTCAGCCCTACAATGAGCAGTTCTTC.

This clonotype was seen at least ten times. The rearrangement joins TRBV29-1 to TRBJ2-3; either TRBD1 or TRBD2 may fit D (5 bases each). Germline values: CDR1 SQVTM, CDR2 ANQGSEA. The CDR3 is made up of 11 amino acids. V lost 7 bases and J 8 bases, leaving 13 bases between the germline ends. The CDR3 reads CSGVEGTTQYF. The CDR3 nucleotides are TGCAGCGGGGTGGAAGGGACTACGCAGTATTTT.